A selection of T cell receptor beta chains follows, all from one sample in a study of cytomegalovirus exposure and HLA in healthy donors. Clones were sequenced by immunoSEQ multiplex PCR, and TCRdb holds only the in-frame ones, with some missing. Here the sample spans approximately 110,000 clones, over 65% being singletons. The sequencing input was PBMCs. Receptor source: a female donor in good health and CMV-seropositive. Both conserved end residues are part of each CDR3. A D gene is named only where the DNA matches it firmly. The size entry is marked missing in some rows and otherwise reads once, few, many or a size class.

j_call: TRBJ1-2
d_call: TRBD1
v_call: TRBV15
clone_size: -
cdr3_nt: TGTGCCACCAGCAGAACCGGGACAGGGTTAGGCGGCTACACCTTC
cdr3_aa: CATSRTGTGLGGYTF

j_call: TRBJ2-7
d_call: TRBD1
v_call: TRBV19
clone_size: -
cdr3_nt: TGTGCCATCGGAGAAGGGACAGGGGGCGAGCAGTACTTC
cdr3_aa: CAIGEGTGGEQYF

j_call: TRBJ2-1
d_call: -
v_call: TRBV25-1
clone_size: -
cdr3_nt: TGTGCCAGCAGTGAAACCGGGAGAGTCGGGAATGAGCAGTTCTTC
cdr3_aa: CASSETGRVGNEQFF

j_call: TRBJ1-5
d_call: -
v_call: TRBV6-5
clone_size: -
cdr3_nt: TGTGCCAGCAGCCTCAGGGGCTCTAGCAATCAGCCCCAGCATTTT
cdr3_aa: CASSLRGSSNQPQHF

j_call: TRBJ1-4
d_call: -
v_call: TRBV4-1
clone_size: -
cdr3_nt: TGCGCCAGCAGCCGGCGGTCGACTGAAAAACTGTTTTTT
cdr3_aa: CASSRRSTEKLFF

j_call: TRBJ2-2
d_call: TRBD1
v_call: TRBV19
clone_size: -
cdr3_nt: TGTGCCAGTAGTAGCGGACAGGGTAGAAGGAACACCGGGGAGCTGTTTTTT
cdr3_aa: CASSSGQGRRNTGELFF

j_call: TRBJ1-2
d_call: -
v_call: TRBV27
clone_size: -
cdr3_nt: TGTGCCAGCAGTTGGAGTCAGAACTATGGCTACACCTTC
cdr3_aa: CASSWSQNYGYTF

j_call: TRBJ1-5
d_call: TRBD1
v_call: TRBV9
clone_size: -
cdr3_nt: TGTGCCAGCAGCCCGACAGGGGGCACTCAGCCCCAGCATTTT
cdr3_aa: CASSPTGGTQPQHF

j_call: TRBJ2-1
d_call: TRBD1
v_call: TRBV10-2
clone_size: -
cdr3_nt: TGCGCCAGCAGTGAGTCTTCTAGGACAGGGGGCGGGAATGAGCAGTTCTTC
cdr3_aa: CASSESSRTGGGNEQFF

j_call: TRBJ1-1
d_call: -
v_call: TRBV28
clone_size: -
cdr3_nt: TGTGCCAGCAGTTTACAGGGGCTCCCAGCTTTCTTT
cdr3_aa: CASSLQGLPAFF

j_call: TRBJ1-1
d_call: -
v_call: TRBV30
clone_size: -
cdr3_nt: TGTGCCTGGAGTGAGAGTTCAATCACTGAAGCTTTCTTT
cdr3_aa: CAWSESSITEAFF

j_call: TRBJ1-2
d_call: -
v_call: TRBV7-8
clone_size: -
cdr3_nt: TGTGCCAGCAGCTTATCCGGGGAGTATGGCTACACCTTC
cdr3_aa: CASSLSGEYGYTF

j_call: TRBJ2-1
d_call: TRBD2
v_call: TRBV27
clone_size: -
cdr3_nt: TGTGCCATTCGACTAGCGGGGGGCGTGAATGAGCAGTTCTTC
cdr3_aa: CAIRLAGGVNEQFF

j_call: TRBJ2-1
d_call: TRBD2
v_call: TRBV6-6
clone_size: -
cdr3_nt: TGTGCCAGCAGTCTAGCGGGGGGATACAATGAGCAGTTCTTC
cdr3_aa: CASSLAGGYNEQFF

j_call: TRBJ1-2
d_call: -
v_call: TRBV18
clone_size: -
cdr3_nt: TGTGCCAGCTCACCACCCCACCTAGGGGCATCTTCCTATGGCTACACCTTC
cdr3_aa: CASSPPHLGASSYGYTF

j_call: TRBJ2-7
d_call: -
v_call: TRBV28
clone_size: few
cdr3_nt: TGTGCCAGCAGTCAAGCGAGCCCACCGGGTTACGAGCAGTACTTC
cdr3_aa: CASSQASPPGYEQYF

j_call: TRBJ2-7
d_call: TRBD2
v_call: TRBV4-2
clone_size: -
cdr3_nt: TGTGCCAGCAGCCAAGATATGCGGGGGTCCTACGAGCAGTACTTC
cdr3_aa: CASSQDMRGSYEQYF

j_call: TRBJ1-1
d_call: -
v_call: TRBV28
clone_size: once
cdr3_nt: TGTGCCAGCAGTTTGGCCCTCCGGGGGAACACTGAAGCTTTCTTT
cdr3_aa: CASSLALRGNTEAFF

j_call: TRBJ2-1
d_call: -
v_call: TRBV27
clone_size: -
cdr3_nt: TGTGCCAGCAGTGCCCCAGGGGTTGGTGAGCAGTTCTTC
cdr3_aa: CASSAPGVGEQFF

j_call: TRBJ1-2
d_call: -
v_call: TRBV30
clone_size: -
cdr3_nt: TGTGCCTGGAGTGTGTCAGGGGTGGGTGGCTACACCTTC
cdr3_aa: CAWSVSGVGGYTF

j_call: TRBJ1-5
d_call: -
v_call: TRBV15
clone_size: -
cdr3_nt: TGTGCCACCAGCAGAGACAGCGTCAATCAGCCCCAGCATTTT
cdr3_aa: CATSRDSVNQPQHF

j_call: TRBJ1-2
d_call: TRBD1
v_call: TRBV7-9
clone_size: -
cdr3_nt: TGTGCCAGCAGCCCCGGACAGGGCTACGCTAACTATGGCTACACCTTC
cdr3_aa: CASSPGQGYANYGYTF

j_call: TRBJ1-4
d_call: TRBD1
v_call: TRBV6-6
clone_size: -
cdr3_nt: TGTGCCAGCAGTTACGTCGGACAGGGGGATGAAAAACTGTTTTTT
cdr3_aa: CASSYVGQGDEKLFF

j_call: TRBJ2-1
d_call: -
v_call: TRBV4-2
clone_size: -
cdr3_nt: TGTGCCAGCAGCCAACACGAGGTCCTGAACGTTTACAATGAGCAGTTCTTC
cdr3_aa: CASSQHEVLNVYNEQFF

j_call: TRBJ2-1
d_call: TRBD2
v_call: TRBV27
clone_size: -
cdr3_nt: TGTGCCAGCAGCTCCGAGAGTAGCGGGAGTGGCGGACCCTACAATGAGCAGTTCTTC
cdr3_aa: CASSSESSGSGGPYNEQFF

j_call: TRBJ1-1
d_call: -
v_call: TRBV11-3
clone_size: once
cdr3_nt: TGTGCCAGCAGCTTGGACAGGAACACTGAAGCTTTCTTT
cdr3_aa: CASSLDRNTEAFF

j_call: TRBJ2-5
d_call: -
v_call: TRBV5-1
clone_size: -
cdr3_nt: TGCGCCAGCACCCGTGACGTGCAGGGTCGAGAGACCCAGTACTTC
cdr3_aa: CASTRDVQGRETQYF

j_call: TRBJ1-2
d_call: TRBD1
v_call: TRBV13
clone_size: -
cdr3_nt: TGTGCCAGCAGATCGACAGGGGGCTATGGCTACACCTTC
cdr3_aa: CASRSTGGYGYTF

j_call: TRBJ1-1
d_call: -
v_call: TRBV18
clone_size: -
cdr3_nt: TGTGCCAGCTCCCCGAATTCACGGGGCACTGAAGCTTTCTTT
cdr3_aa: CASSPNSRGTEAFF

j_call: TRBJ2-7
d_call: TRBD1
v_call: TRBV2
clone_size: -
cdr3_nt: TGTGCCAGCAGTGAACCGGGACAGGAGGGGATCGAGCAGTACTTC
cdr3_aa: CASSEPGQEGIEQYF

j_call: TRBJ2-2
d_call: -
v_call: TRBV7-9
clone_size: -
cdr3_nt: TGTGCCAGCACCCCCAGGGGCTACAAAACCGGGGAGCTGTTTTTT
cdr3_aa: CASTPRGYKTGELFF

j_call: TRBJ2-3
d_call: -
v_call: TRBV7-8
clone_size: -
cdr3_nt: TGTGCCAGCAGCGCTCTAGGGACTCCCGCGTCCACAGATACGCAGTATTTT
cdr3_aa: CASSALGTPASTDTQYF

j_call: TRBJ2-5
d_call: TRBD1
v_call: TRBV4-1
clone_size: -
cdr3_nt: TGCGCCAGCAGCCAGTTTTTTGCACGCGGACAGGGCCAAGAGACCCAGTACTTC
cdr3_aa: CASSQFFARGQGQETQYF

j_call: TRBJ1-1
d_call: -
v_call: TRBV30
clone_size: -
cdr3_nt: TGTGCCTGGAGTGAGTACAGGAACACTGAAGCTTTCTTT
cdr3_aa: CAWSEYRNTEAFF

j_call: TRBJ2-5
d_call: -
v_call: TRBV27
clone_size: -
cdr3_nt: TGTGCCTGTGGGAGGATCACGGAGACCCAGTACTTC
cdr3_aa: CACGRITETQYF

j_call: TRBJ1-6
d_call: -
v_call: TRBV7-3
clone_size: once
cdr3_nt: TGTGCCAGCAGCAAGAGGGGAGGGAATTCACCCCTCCACTTT
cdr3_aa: CASSKRGGNSPLHF

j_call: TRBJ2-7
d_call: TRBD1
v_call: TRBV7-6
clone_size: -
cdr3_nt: TGTGCCAGCAGCTTAGTTGACAGGGGGCACCTCTACGAGCAGTACTTC
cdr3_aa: CASSLVDRGHLYEQYF

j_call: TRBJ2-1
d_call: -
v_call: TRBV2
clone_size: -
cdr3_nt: TGTGCCAGCAGAGGACAACCCGTCCTTCTACCAGAGCAGTTCTTC
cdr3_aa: CASRGQPVLLPEQFF

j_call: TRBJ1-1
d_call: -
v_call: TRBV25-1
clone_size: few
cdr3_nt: TGTGCCAGCAGTGAGGGACAACTCACTCAAGCTTTCTTT
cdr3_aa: CASSEGQLTQAFF

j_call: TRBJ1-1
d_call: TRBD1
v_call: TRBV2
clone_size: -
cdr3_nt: TGTGCCAGCAGTGACAGGGGGCTTGGCACTGAAGCTTTCTTT
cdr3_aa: CASSDRGLGTEAFF

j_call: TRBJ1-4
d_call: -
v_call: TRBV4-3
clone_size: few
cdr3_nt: TGCGCCAGCAGCCAAGATCCCGGTGAAAAACTGTTTTTT
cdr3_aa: CASSQDPGEKLFF

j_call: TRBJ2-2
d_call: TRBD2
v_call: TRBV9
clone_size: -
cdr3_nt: TGTGCCAGCAGCTCCGGGAGGGCACGAACCGGGGAGCTGTTTTTT
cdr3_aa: CASSSGRARTGELFF

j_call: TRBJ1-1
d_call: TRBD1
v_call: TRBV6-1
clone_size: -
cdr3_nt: TGTGCCAGCAGGACGGACAGGGGAGGGTCTGAAGCTTTCTTT
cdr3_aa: CASRTDRGGSEAFF

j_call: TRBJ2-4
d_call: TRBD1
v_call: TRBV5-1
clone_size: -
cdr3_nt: TGCGCCAGCAGCACCTGGACAGGGGGCGAAAACATTCAGTACTTC
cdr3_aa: CASSTWTGGENIQYF

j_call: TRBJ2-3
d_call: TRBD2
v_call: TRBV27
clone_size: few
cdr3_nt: TGTGCCAGCAGCACCTTTGGGAGGGCAGGCACAGATACGCAGTATTTT
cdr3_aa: CASSTFGRAGTDTQYF

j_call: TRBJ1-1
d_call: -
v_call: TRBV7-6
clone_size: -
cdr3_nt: TGTGCCAGCAGCTTAGGGTGGGGACACAAGGGCACTGAAGCTTTCTTT
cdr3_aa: CASSLGWGHKGTEAFF

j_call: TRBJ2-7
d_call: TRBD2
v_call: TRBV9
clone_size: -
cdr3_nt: TGTGCCAGCAGCGTAGACACTAGCGGTAACTACGAGCAGTACTTC
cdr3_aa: CASSVDTSGNYEQYF

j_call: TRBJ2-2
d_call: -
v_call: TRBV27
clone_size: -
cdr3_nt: TGTGCCAGCAGTCCCCGGCAGGGCGGGGAGCTGTTTTTT
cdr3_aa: CASSPRQGGELFF